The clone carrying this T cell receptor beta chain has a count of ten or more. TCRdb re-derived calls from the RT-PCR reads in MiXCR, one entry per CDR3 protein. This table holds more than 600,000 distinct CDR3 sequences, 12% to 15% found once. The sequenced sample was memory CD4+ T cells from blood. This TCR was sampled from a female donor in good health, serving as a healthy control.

The CDR3 is CSARDMASVADTQYF. For the CDR3, the DNA is TGCAGTGCTAGAGATATGGCTAGCGTGGCGGATACGCAGTATTTT. The chain has TRBV20-1 and TRBJ2-3, with D tentatively TRBD2 (6 bases). V was cut by 0 bases and J by 6 bases, with 16 bases left in between. The CDR3 has 15 residues. Germline V gene sequence: CDR1 DFQATT, CDR2 SNEGSKA (reference sequence).